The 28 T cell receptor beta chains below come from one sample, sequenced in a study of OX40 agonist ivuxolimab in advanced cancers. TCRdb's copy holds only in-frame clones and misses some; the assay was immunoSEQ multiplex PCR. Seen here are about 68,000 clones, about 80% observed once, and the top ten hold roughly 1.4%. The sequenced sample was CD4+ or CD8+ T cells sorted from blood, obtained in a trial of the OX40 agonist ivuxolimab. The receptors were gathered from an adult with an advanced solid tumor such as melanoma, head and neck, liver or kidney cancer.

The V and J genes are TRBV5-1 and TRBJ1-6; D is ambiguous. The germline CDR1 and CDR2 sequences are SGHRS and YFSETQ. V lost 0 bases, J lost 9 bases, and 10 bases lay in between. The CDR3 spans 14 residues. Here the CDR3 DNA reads TGCGCCAGCAGCTTGGGGCAGCCTGGTTCACCCCTCCACTTT. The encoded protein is CASSLGQPGSPLHF.

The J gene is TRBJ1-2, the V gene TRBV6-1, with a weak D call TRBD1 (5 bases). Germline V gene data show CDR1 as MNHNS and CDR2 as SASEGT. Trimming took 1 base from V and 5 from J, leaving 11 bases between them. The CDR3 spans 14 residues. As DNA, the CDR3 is TGTGCCAGCAGTGAAGATATGGCAGGGTATGGCTACACCTTC. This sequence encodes CASSEDMAGYGYTF.

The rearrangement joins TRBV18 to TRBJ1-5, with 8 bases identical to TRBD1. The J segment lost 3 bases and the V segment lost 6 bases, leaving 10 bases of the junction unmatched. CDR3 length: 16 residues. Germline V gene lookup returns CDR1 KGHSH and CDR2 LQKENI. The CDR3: CASSPGTGLYNQPQHF. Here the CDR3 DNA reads TGTGCCAGCTCTCCCGGGACAGGTCTTTACAATCAGCCCCAGCATTTT.

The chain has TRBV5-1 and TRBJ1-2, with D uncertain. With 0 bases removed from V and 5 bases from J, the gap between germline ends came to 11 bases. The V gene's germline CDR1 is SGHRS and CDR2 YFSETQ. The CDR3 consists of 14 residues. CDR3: CASSLADGAYGYTF. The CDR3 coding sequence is TGCGCCAGCAGCTTGGCCGACGGAGCGTATGGCTACACCTTC.

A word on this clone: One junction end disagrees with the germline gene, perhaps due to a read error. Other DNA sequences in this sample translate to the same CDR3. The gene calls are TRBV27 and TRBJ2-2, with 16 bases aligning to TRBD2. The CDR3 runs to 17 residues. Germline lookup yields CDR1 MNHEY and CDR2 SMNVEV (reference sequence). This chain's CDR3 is CASSPGTSGGGTGELFF. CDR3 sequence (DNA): TGTGCCAGCAGCCCTGGGACTAGCGGGGGGGGCACCGGGGAACTGTTTTTT.

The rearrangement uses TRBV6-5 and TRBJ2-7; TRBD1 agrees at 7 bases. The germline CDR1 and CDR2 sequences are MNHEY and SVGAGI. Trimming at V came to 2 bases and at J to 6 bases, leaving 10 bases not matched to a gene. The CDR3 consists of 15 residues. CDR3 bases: TGTGCCAGCAGTTACCCAAGACAGGGTGGGTCCGAGCAGTACTTC. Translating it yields CASSYPRQGGSEQYF.

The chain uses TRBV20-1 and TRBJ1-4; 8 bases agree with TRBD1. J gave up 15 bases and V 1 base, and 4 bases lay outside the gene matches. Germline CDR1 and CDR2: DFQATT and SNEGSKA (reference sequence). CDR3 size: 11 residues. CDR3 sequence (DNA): TGCAGTGCTAGAGTCGGACAGGGTGTGTTTTTT. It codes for CSARVGQGVFF.

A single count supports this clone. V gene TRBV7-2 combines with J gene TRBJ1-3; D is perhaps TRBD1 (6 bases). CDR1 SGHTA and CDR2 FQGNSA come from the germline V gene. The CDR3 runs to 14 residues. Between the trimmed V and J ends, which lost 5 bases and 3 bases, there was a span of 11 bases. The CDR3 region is CASSPRGLGNTIYF. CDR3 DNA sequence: TGTGCCAGCAGCCCCAGGGGTCTTGGAAACACCATATATTTT.

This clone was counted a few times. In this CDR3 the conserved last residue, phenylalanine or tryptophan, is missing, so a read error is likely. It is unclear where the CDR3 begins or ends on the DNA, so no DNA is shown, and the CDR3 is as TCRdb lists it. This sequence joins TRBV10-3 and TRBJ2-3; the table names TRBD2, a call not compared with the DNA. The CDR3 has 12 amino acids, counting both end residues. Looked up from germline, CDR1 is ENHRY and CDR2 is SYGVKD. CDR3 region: CAISVPASGDRG.

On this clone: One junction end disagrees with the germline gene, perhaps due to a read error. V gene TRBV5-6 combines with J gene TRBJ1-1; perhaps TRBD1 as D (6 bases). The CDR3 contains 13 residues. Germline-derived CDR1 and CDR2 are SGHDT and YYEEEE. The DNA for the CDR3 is TGTGCCAGCAGCGCACCGACAGGCTCTGAGGCTTTCTTT. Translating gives CASSAPTGSEAFF.

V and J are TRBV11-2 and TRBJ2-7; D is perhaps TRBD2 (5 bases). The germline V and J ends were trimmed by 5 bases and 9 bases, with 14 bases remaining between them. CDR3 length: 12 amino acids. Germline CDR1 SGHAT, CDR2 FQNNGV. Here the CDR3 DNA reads TGTGCCAGCAGCATTGGACTTGCCGGGCAGTACTTC. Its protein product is CASSIGLAGQYF.

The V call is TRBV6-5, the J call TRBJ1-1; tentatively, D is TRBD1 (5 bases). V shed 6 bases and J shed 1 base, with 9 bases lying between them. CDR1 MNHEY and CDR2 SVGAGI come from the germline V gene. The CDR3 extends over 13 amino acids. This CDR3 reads CASRAGANTEAFF. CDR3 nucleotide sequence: TGTGCCAGCAGGGCCGGGGCGAACACTGAAGCTTTCTTT.

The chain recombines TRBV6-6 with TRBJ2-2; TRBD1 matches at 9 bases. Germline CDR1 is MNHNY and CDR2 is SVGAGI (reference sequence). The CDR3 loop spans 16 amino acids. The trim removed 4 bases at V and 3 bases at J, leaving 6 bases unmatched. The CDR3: CASSSRTGVYTGELFF. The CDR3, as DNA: TGTGCCAGCAGTTCCCGGACAGGGGTGTACACCGGGGAGCTGTTTTTT.

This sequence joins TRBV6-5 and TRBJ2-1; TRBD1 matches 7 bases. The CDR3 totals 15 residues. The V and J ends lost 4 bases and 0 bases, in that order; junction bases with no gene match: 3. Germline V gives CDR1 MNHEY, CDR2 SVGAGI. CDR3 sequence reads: CASSSDRSSYNEQFF. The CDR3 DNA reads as TGTGCCAGCAGTTCGGACAGGAGCTCCTACAATGAGCAGTTCTTC.

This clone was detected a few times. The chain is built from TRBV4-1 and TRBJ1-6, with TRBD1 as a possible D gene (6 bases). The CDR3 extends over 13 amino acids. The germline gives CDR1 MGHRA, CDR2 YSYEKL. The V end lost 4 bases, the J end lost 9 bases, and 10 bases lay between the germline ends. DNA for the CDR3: TGCGCCAGCAGCCCACGGACAGCTTCACCCCTCCACTTT. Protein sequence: CASSPRTASPLHF.

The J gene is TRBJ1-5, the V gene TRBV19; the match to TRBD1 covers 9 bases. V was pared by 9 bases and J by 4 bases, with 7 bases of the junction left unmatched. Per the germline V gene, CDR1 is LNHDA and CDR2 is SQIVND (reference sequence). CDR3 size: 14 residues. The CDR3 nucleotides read TGTGCCAGCAGCCCAGGGACAGGGAATCAGCCCCAGCATTTT. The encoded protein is CASSPGTGNQPQHF.

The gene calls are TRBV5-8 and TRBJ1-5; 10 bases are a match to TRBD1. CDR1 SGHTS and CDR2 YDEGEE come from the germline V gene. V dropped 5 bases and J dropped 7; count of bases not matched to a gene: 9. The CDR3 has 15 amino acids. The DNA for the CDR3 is TGTGCCAGCAGTGCCCCGGGACAGGGGTCACAGCCCCAGCATTTT. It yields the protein CASSAPGQGSQPQHF. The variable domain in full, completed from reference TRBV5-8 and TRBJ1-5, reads EAGVTQSPTHLIKTRGQQATLRCSPISGHTSVYWYQQALGLGLQFLLWYDEGEERNRGNFPPRFSGRQFPNYSSELNVNALELEDSALYLCASSAPGQGSQPQHFGDGTRLSIL.

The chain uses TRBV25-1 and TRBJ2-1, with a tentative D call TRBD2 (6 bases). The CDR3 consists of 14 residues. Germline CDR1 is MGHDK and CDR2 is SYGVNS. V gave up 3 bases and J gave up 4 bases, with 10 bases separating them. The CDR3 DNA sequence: TGTGCCAGCAGTGAGTTGCGGGAATACAATGAGCAGTTCTTC. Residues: CASSELREYNEQFF.

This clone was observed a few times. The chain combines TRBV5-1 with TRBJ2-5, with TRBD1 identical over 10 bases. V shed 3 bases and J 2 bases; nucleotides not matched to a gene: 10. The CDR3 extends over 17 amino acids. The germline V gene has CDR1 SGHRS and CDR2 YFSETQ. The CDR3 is CASSSATTGGIQETQYF. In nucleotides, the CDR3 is TGCGCCAGCAGCTCGGCGACGACAGGGGGCATACAAGAGACCCAGTACTTC. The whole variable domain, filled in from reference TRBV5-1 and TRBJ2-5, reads KAGVTQTPRYLIKTRGQQVTLSCSPISGHRSVSWYQQTPGQGLQFLFEYFSETQRNKGNFPGRFSGRQFSNSRSEMNVSTLELGDSALYLCASSSATTGGIQETQYFGPGTRLLVL.

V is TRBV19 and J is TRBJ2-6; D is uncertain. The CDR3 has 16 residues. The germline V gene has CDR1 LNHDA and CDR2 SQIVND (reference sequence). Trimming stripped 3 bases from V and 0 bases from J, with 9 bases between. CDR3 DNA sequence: TGTGCCAGTAGTATCGACACCAACTCTGGGGCCAACGTCCTGACTTTC. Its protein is CASSIDTNSGANVLTF.

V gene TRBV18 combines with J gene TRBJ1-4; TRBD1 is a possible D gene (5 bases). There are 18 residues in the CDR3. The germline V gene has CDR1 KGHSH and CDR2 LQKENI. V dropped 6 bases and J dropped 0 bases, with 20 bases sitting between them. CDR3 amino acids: CASSPTGHEVATNEKLFF. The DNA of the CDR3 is TGTGCCAGCTCGCCCACCGGACACGAAGTTGCAACTAATGAAAAACTGTTTTTT. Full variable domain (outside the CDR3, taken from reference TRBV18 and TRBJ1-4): NAGVMQNPRHLVRRRGQEARLRCSPMKGHSHVYWYRQLPEEGLKFMVYLQKENIIDESGMPKERFSAEFPKEGPSILRIQQVVRGDSAAYFCASSPTGHEVATNEKLFFGSGTQLSVL.

The CDR3 sequence is CASSQEQPSGGLGALKNIQYF. The CDR3, as DNA: TGTGCCAGCAGCCAAGAGCAACCCAGCGGGGGCCTCGGCGCCCTCAAAAACATTCAGTACTTC. The rearrangement uses TRBV4-2 and TRBJ2-4; 8 bases are a match to TRBD2. Trimming took 0 bases from V and 3 from J; bases not matched to a gene: 19. This CDR3 has 21 residues. The germline gives CDR1 LGHNA, CDR2 YNFKEQ.

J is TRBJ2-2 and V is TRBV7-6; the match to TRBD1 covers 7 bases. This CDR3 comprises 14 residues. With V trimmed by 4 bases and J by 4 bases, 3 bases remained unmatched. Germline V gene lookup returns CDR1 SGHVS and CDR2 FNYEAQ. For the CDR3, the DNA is TGTGCCAGCAGCTCAGGGGGTTTCACCGGGGAGCTGTTTTTT. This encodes CASSSGGFTGELFF.

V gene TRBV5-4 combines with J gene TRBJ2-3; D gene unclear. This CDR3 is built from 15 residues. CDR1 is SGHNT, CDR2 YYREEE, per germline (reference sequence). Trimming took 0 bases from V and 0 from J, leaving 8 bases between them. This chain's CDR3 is CASSLGSGSTDTQYF. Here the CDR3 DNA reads TGTGCCAGCAGCTTGGGGTCCGGGAGCACAGATACGCAGTATTTT.

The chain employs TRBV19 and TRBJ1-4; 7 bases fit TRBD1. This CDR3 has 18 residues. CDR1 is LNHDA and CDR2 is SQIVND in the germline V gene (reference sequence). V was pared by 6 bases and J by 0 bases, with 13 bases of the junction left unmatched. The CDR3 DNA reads TGTGCCAGTAGCTACAGGGGACCCGGAGACACAACTAATGAAAAACTGTTTTTT. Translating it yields CASSYRGPGDTTNEKLFF.

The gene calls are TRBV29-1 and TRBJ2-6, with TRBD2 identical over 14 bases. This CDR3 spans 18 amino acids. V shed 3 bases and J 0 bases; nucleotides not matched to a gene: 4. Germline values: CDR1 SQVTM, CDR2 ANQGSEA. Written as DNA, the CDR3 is TGCAGCGTTGACGGGACTAGCGGGGGCCTCTCTGGGGCCAACGTCCTGACTTTC. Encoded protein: CSVDGTSGGLSGANVLTF.

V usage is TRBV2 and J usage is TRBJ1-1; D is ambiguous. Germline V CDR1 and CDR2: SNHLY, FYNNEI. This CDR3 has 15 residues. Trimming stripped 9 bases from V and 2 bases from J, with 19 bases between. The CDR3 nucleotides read TGTGCCAGTGAGGATGGAGGGTTAGAAAACACTGAAGCTTTCTTT. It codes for CASEDGGLENTEAFF.

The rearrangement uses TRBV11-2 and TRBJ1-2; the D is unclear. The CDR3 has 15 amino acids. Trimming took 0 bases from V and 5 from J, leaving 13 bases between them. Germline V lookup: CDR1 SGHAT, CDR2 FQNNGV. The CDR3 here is CASSLEGSGLYGYTF. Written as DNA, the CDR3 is TGTGCCAGCAGCTTAGAAGGGTCCGGCCTTTATGGCTACACCTTC.